The rows below give T cell receptor beta chains drawn from one sample of a study of T cells in Graves' hyperthyroidism and ophthalmopathy. From the multiplex PCR reads, TCRdb called clonotypes with MiXCR, one entry per CDR3 protein. The table has 300,000 to 450,000 distinct CDR3 sequences, more than 14% seen once; the top ten hold about 19%. Sequenced input: blood. These receptors were taken from a woman aged 25 to 39 with Graves' ophthalmopathy. CDR3s include the opening cysteine and the closing phenylalanine or tryptophan. A D gene is named only where the DNA matches it firmly. Size is omitted from some rows. Given values are once, few, many or a class for expanded clones.

TRBV6-1	few	TRBJ2-2	.	CASIELRGRGELFF	TGTGCCAGCATCGAATTGAGGGGGAGGGGGGAGCTGTTTTTT
TRBV19	few	TRBJ2-2	.	CASSIPRGREGGGELFF	TGTGCCAGTAGTATCCCGAGGGGCAGGGAAGGCGGCGGGGAGCTGTTTTTT
TRBV24-1	.	TRBJ2-2	TRBD1	CATRGTGVPGELFF	TGTGCCACCCGCGGGACAGGGGTTCCCGGGGAGCTGTTTTTT
TRBV5-4	many	TRBJ2-5	TRBD1	CASSLVGTGGLETQYF	TGTGCCAGCAGCTTGGTGGGGACAGGGGGTTTGGAGACCCAGTACTTC
TRBV15	many	TRBJ1-2	.	CATSRDSTDRRGYTF	TGTGCCACCAGCAGAGACAGCACCGATCGGCGAGGCTACACCTTC
TRBV9	few	TRBJ2-3	TRBD2	CASSALAGATDTQYF	TGTGCCAGCAGCGCACTAGCGGGGGCCACAGATACGCAGTATTTT
TRBV5-6	many	TRBJ2-3	.	CASSDGPGTDTQYF	TGTGCCAGCAGCGACGGTCCGGGGACAGATACGCAGTATTTT
TRBV30	many	TRBJ1-5	.	CAWQGFGSNQPQHF	TGTGCCTGGCAGGGGTTCGGTAGCAATCAGCCCCAGCATTTT
TRBV18	many	TRBJ2-1	.	CASSPLQGEQFF	TGTGCCAGCTCACCACTGCAGGGGGAGCAGTTCTTC
TRBV6-1	few	TRBJ2-1	.	CASSIGPWNEQFF	TGTGCCAGCAGTATAGGGCCGTGGAATGAGCAGTTCTTC
TRBV6-4	.	TRBJ2-2	.	CAAIKGHATGELFF	TGTGCCGCTATAAAGGGACACGCCACCGGGGAGCTGTTTTTT
TRBV20-1	many	TRBJ2-2	TRBD2	CSARGLVAGRNTGELFF	TGCAGTGCTAGGGGTCTGGTAGCGGGGAGGAACACCGGGGAGCTGTTTTTT
TRBV7-2	many	TRBJ1-1	.	CASSRLGLLNTEAFF	TGTGCCAGCTCGCGATTGGGGCTGCTTAACACTGAAGCTTTCTTT
TRBV29-1	many	TRBJ2-1	.	CSVEVREYNEQFF	TGCAGCGTTGAAGTACGGGAGTACAATGAGCAGTTCTTC
TRBV19	.	TRBJ2-1	.	CASSINGGPLNEQFF	TGTGCCAGTAGTATAAACGGGGGGCCTCTAAATGAGCAGTTCTTC
TRBV11-2	many	TRBJ1-4	.	CASSLWSLGAANEKLFF	TGTGCCAGCAGCTTATGGTCCCTAGGGGCTGCTAATGAAAAACTGTTTTTT
TRBV6-1	many	TRBJ1-6	.	CATWGISSYNSPLHF	TGTGCCACATGGGGAATAAGCTCCTATAATTCACCCCTCCACTTT
TRBV6-1	many	TRBJ2-2	TRBD1	CAIKALAGTGGTGELFF	TGTGCCATCAAAGCACTGGCCGGGACAGGCGGAACCGGGGAGCTGTTTTTT
TRBV20-1	many	TRBJ1-6	.	CSANHIPLAVGISPLHF	TGCAGTGCTAACCATATCCCCTTGGCAGTTGGTATTTCACCCCTCCACTTT
TRBV6-1	many	TRBJ2-1	TRBD1	CASSWDRDNEQFF	TGTGCCAGCAGTTGGGACAGAGACAATGAGCAGTTCTTC
TRBV2	many	TRBJ2-1	TRBD2	CASRLAGNEQFF	TGTGCCAGCCGGCTAGCGGGGAACGAGCAGTTCTTC
TRBV10-3	many	TRBJ1-1	.	CAISGTVNTEAFF	TGTGCCATCAGTGGTACAGTGAACACTGAAGCTTTCTTT
TRBV20-1	.	TRBJ2-5	TRBD2	CSARALTSGGDQETQYF	TGCAGTGCTAGAGCCCTTACTAGCGGGGGGGATCAAGAGACCCAGTACTTC
TRBV5-8	few	TRBJ1-1	.	CASSFSPHSEAFF	TGTGCCAGCAGCTTTTCCCCCCACTCTGAAGCTTTCTTT
TRBV12-3/TRBV12-4	many	TRBJ2-7	.	CASSYGGGLLSYEQYF	TGTGCCAGCAGTTATGGGGGGGGGCTACTCTCCTACGAGCAGTACTTC
TRBV11-1	many	TRBJ1-1	.	CASSSLWQGFMNTEAFF	TGTGCCAGCAGCTCTCTGTGGCAGGGATTCATGAACACTGAAGCTTTCTTT
TRBV12-3/TRBV12-4	.	TRBJ2-5	.	CASSFGASATETQYF	TGTGCCAGCAGTTTTGGGGCTAGCGCGACAGAGACCCAGTACTTC
TRBV6-1	many	TRBJ2-7	.	CASSRRLGDYEQYF	TGTGCCAGCAGTCGGAGACTAGGCGATTACGAGCAGTACTTC
TRBV28	many	TRBJ2-7	.	CASSSPGGGGVYEQYF	TGTGCCAGCAGTTCCCCAGGGGGCGGGGGCGTATACGAGCAGTACTTC
TRBV2	many	TRBJ2-1	TRBD1	CASSESGGPSYNEQFF	TGTGCCAGCAGTGAATCAGGGGGCCCCTCCTACAATGAGCAGTTCTTC
TRBV12-3/TRBV12-4	many	TRBJ1-2	TRBD1	CASSFWPGQGASGYTF	TGTGCCAGCAGTTTTTGGCCGGGACAGGGGGCGTCTGGCTACACCTTC
TRBV3-1	many	TRBJ1-4	.	CASSRMVGGEKLFF	TGTGCCAGCAGCCGAATGGTTGGGGGTGAAAAACTGTTTTTT
TRBV5-6	many	TRBJ2-3	TRBD1	CASSYGQGTDTQYF	TGTGCCAGCAGCTATGGACAGGGTACAGATACGCAGTATTTT
TRBV20-1	many	TRBJ2-3	TRBD1	CSARRDRGGTDTQYF	TGCAGTGCCCGGAGGGACAGGGGAGGCACAGATACGCAGTATTTT
TRBV28	many	TRBJ1-1	TRBD1	CASRQWTGGKLEAFF	TGTGCCAGCAGACAATGGACAGGGGGTAAACTTGAAGCTTTCTTT
TRBV6-1	many	TRBJ2-1	.	CASSESGRRWNEQFF	TGTGCCAGCAGTGAATCCGGACGGAGATGGAATGAGCAGTTCTTC
TRBV11-2	.	TRBJ1-1	.	CASSKGGTHEAFF	TGTGCCAGCAGCAAAGGGGGGACACATGAAGCTTTCTTT
TRBV10-2	few	TRBJ2-5	.	CASSETSKTQYF	TGCGCCAGCAGTGAGACCAGTAAGACCCAGTACTTC